This T cell receptor beta chain was recovered during a study of shared clonotypes between healthy human individuals. Study outcomes and limitations: Clonotype sharing across a handful of donors was observed for 4% to 5.5% of naive CD4 clonotypes. Despite large depth, rarefaction showed incomplete sorted-subset sequencing.

Evenly divided among several immunoSEQ plates was the genomic DNA of each subset. Produced via immunoSEQ multiplex PCR; TCRdb's table is partial and in-frame only. Of millions of clones detected, just over 90% appear once; the ten largest clones hold more than 1.5%. The CDR3 is 13 amino acids. Trimming removed 6 bases from V and 4 bases from J, with 13 bases in between. Germline CDR1 reads SQVTM; CDR2 reads ANQGSEA. CD45RO-negative, CCR7-selected cells formed the naive CD8 fraction, which excluded terminally differentiated effector memory CD45RA+ cells. Donors were healthy HIV-negative adults without recent acute infections or vaccinations. Concerning this clone: Its antigen is not identified. Other DNA sequences in this sample translate to the same CDR3.

The sample comprised naive CD8+ T cells from PBMCs. The source is a young man in good health. Some clones in this sample may be carry-over from other donors' samples. The chain has TRBV29-1 and TRBJ2-1, with D maybe TRBD2 (6 bases). The CDR3 sequence: CSVGLADYNEQFF. The CDR3 nucleotides read TGCAGCGTGGGTTTAGCGGATTACAATGAGCAGTTCTTC.